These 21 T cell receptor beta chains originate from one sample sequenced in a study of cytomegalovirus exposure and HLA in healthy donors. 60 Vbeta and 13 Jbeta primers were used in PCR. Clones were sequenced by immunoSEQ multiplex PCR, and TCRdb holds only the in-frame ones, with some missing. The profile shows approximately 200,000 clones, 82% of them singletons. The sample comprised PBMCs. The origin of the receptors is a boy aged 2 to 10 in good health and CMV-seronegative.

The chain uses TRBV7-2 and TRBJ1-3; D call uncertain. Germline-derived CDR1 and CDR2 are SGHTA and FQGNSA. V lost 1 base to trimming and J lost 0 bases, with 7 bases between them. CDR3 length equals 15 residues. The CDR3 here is CASSLVRYSGNTIYF. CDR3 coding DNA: TGTGCCAGCAGCTTAGTGCGTTACTCTGGAAACACCATATATTTT.

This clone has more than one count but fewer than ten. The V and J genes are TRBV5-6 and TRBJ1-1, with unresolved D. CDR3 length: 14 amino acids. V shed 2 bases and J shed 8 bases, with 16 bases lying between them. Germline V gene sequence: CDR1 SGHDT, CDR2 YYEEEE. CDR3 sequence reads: CASSFGLMKREAFF. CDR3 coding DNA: TGTGCCAGCAGCTTTGGTCTAATGAAGAGGGAAGCTTTCTTT.

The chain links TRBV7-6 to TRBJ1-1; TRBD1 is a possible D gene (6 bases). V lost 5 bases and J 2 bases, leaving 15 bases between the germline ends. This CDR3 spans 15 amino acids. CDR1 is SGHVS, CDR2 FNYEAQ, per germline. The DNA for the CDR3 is TGTGCCAGCAGCCTCATAGCGGGGGCAAACACTGAAGCTTTCTTT. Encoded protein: CASSLIAGANTEAFF.

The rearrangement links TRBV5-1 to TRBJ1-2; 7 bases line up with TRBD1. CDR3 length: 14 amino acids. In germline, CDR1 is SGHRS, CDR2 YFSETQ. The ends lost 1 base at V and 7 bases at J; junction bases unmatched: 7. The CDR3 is CASSLIGGGGGYTF. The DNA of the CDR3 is TGCGCCAGCAGCTTGATAGGGGGCGGTGGTGGCTACACCTTC.

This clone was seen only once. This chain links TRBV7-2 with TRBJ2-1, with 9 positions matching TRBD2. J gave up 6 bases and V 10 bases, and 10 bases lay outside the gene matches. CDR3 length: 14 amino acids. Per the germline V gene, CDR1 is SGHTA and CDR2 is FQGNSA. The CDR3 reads CAIIAGAPTNEQFF. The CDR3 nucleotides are TGTGCCATAATAGCGGGGGCCCCCACCAATGAGCAGTTCTTC.

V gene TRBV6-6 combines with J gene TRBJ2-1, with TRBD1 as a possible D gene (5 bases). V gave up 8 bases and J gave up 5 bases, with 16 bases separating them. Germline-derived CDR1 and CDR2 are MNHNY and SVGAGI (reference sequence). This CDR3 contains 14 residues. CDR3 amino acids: CASWGAWADNEQFF. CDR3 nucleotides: TGTGCCAGCTGGGGCGCTTGGGCAGACAATGAGCAGTTCTTC.

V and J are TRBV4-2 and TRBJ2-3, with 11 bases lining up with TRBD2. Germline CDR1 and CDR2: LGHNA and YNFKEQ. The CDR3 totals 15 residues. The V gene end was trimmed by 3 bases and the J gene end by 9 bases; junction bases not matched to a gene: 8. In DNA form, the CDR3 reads TGTGCCAGCAGCCACGCTAGCGGGGGGCGAAGCACGCAGTATTTT. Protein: CASSHASGGRSTQYF.

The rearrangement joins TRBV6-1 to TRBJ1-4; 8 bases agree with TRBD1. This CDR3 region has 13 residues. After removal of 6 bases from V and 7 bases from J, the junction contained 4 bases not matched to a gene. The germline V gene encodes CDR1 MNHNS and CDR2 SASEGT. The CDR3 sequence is CASRDRVGEKLFF. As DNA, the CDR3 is TGTGCCAGCAGGGACAGGGTGGGTGAAAAACTGTTTTTT.

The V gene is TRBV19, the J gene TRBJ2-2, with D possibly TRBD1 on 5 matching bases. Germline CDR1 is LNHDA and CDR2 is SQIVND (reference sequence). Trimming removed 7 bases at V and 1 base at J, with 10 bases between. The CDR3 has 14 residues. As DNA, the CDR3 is TGTGCCAGTATACGGCAGGGGAACACCGGGGAGCTGTTTTTT. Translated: CASIRQGNTGELFF. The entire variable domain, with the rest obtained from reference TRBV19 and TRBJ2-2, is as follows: DGGITQSPKYLFRKEGQNVTLSCEQNLNHDAMYWYRQDPGQGLRLIYYSQIVNDFQKGDIAEGYSVSREKKESFPLTVTSAQKNPTAFYLCASIRQGNTGELFFGEGSRLTVL.

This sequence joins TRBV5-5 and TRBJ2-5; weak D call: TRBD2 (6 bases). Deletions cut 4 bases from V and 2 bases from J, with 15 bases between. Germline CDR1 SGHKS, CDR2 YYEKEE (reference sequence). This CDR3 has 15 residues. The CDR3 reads CASSLGLRLQETQYF. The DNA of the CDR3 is TGTGCCAGCAGCCTGGGACTCCGACTACAAGAGACCCAGTACTTC.

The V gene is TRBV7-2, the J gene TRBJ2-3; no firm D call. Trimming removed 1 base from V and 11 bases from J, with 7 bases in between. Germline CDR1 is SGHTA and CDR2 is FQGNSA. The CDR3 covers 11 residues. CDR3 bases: TGTGCCAGCAGCTTAGAAGAACAGCAGTATTTT. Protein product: CASSLEEQQYF.

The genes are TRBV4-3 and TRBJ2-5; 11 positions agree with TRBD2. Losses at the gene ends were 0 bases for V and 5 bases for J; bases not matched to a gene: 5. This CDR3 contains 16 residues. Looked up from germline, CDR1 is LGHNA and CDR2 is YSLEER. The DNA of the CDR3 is TGCGCCAGCAGCCAAGATCCTAGCGGGGGGTATGAGACCCAGTACTTC. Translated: CASSQDPSGGYETQYF.

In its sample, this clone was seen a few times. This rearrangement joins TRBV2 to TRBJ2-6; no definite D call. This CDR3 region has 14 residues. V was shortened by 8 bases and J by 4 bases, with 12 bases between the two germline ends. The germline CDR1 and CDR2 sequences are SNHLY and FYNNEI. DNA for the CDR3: TGTGCCAGCTTCAGTTGGTCAGGGGCCAACGTCCTGACTTTC. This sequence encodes CASFSWSGANVLTF.

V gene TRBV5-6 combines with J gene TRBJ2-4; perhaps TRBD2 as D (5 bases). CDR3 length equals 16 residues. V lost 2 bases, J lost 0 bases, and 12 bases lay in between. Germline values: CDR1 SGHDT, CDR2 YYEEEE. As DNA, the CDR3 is TGTGCCAGCAGCTTCGGACTGTCACTAGCCAAAAACATTCAGTACTTC. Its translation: CASSFGLSLAKNIQYF. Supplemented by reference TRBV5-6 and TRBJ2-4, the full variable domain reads DAGVTQSPTHLIKTRGQQVTLRCSPKSGHDTVSWYQQALGQGPQFIFQYYEEEERQRGNFPDRFSGHQFPNYSSELNVNALLLGDSALYLCASSFGLSLAKNIQYFGAGTRLSVL.

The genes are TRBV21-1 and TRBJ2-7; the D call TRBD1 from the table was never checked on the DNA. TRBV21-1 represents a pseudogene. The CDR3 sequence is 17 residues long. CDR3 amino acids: CASSSTLSGTDSYEQYF. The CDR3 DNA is TGTGCCAGCAGCTCCACCCTGTCCGGGACAGACTCCTACGAGCAGTACTTC.

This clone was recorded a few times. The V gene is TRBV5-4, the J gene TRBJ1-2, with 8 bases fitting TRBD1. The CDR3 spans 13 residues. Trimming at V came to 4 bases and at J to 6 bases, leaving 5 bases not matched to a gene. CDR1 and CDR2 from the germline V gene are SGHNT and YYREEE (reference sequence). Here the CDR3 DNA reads TGTGCCAGCAGCCACCGGGACAGGCATGGCTACACCTTC. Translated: CASSHRDRHGYTF.

The CDR3 DNA reads TGCGCCAGCAGTACTCCCCCGGGAAACACCATATATTTT. Protein: CASSTPPGNTIYF. This rearrangement joins TRBV5-1 to TRBJ1-3; D is unresolved. V was clipped by 5 bases and J by 4 bases, with 10 bases between them. This CDR3 spans 13 amino acids. CDR1 is SGHRS, CDR2 YFSETQ, per germline.

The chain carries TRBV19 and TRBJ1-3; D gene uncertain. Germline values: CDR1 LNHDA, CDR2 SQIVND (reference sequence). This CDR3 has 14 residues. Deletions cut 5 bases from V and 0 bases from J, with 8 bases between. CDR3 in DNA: TGTGCCAGTAGTTCCGGTTCCTCTGGAAACACCATATATTTT. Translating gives CASSSGSSGNTIYF.

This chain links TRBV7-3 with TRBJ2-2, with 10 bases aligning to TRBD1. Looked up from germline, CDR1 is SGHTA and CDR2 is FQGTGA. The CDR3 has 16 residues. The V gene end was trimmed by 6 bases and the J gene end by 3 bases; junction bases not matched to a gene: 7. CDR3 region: CASRGPGTGDTGELFF. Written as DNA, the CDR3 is TGTGCCAGCAGGGGCCCGGGGACAGGGGACACCGGGGAGCTGTTTTTT.

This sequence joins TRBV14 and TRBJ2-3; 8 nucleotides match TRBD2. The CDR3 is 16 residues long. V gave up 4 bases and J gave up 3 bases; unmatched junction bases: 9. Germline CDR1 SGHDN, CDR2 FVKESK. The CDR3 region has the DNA TGTGCCAGCAGCCGGGGGACTAGTGGGTGGACAGATACGCAGTATTTT. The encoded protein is CASSRGTSGWTDTQYF.

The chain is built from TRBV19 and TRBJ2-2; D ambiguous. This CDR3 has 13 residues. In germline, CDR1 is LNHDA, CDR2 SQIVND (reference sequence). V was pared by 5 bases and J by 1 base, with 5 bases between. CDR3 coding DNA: TGTGCCAGTAGTGCAGGGAACACCGGGGAGCTGTTTTTT. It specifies CASSAGNTGELFF.